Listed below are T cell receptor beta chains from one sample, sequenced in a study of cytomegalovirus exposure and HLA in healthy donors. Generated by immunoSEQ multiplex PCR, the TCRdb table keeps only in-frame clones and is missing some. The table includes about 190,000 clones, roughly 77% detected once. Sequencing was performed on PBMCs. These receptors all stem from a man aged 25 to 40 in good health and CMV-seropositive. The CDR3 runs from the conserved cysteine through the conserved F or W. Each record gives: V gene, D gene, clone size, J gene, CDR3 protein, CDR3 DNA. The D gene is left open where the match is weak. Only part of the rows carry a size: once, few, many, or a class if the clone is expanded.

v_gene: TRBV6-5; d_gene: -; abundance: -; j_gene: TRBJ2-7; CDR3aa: CASKGEGYEQYF; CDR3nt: TGTGCCAGCAAGGGGGAGGGCTACGAGCAGTACTTC
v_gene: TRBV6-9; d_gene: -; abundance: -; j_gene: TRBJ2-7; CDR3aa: CASTKQGSVYEQYF; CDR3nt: TGTGCCAGCACTAAACAGGGTTCAGTCTACGAGCAGTACTTC
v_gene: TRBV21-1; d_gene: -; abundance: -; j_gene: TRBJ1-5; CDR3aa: CASSKDRVRDVQPQHF; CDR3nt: TGTGCCAGCAGCAAAGATCGGGTCAGAGATGTTCAGCCCCAGCATTTT
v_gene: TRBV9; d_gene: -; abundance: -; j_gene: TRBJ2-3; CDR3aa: CASSGRDSEAFTDTQYF; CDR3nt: TGTGCCAGCAGCGGCCGGGACTCAGAGGCCTTCACAGATACGCAGTATTTT
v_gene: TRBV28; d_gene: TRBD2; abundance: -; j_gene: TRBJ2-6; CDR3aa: CASTPSGGAGPGANVLTF; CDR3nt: TGTGCCAGCACCCCCAGCGGGGGGGCCGGTCCTGGGGCCAACGTCCTGACTTTC
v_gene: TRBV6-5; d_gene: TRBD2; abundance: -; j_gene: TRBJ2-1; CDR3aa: CASSDSSGGARGVF; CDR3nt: TGTGCCAGCAGTGACTCCTCGGGGGGGGCGCGTGGGGTCTTC
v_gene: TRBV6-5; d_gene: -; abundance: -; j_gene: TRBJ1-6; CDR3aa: CAAGEGGDSPLHF; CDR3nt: TGTGCCGCGGGGGAGGGAGGGGATTCACCCCTCCACTTT
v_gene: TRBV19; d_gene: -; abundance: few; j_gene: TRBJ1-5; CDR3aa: CASSIWRGDNQPQHF; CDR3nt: TGTGCCAGTAGTATTTGGAGGGGCGACAATCAGCCCCAGCATTTT
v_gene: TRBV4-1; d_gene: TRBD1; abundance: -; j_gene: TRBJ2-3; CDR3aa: CASSQDGIAGTGQVTQYF; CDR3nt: TGCGCCAGCAGCCAAGATGGAATAGCCGGGACAGGGCAGGTTACGCAGTATTTT
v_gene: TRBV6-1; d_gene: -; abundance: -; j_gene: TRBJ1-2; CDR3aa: CATHSGGHYGYTF; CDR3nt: TGTGCCACCCACTCCGGAGGTCACTATGGCTACACCTTC
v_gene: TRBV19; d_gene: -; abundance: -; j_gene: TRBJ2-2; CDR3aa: CASTLPQGGASSGELFF; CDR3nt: TGTGCCAGTACCCTACCACAGGGGGGGGCCTCCTCCGGGGAGCTGTTTTTT
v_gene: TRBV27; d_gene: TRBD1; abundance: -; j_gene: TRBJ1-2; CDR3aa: CANPDRDVHGYTF; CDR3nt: TGTGCCAACCCGGACAGGGATGTCCATGGCTACACCTTC
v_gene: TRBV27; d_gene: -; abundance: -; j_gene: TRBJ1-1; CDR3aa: CASSAWPYTEAFF; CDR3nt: TGTGCCAGCAGTGCATGGCCGTACACTGAAGCTTTCTTT
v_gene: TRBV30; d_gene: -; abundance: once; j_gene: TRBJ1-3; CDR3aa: CAWGLRGNTIYF; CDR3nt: TGTGCCTGGGGCCTCCGTGGCAACACCATATATTTT
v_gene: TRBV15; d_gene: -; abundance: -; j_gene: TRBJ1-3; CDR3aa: CATSREHGVKGNTIYF; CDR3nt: TGTGCCACCAGCAGAGAACACGGAGTGAAAGGAAACACCATATATTTT
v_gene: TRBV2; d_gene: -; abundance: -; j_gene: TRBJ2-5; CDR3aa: CVSSELQETQYF; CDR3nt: TGTGTCAGCAGTGAACTACAAGAGACCCAGTACTTC